The 31 T cell receptor beta chains below were found in one sample sequenced in a study of blood T cell repertoires in COVID-19. Assay used: immunoSEQ multiplex PCR; TCRdb lists only in-frame clones, some missing. This table holds approximately 210,000 clones, more than 70% found once. Sequencing was carried out using PBMCs or T cells enriched from blood (not recorded which). These receptors were taken from a man between 25 and 39 years old with acute COVID-19.

The J gene is TRBJ2-1, the V gene TRBV2; 7 positions agree with TRBD1. CDR1 and CDR2 from the germline V gene are SNHLY and FYNNEI. This CDR3 has 14 residues. Unmatched junction bases numbered 7, after V lost 7 bases and J lost 4 bases. The CDR3 here is CASKRQGLYNEQFF. In DNA, the CDR3 is TGTGCCAGCAAGAGACAGGGTCTATACAATGAGCAGTTCTTC.

About this clone: A junction end diverges from the germline sequence, so it may reflect a read error. This rearrangement joins TRBV10-2 to TRBJ1-1; D not resolved. CDR1 is WSHSY and CDR2 is SAAADI in the germline V gene. The CDR3 is made up of 13 amino acids. CDR3 loop: CASRENMNAEAFF. Written as DNA, the CDR3 is TGCGCCAGCAGAGAGAACATGAACGCTGAAGCTTTCTTT.

This chain joins TRBV5-4 and TRBJ1-2, with 8 bases identical to TRBD1. Germline V lookup: CDR1 SGHNT, CDR2 YYREEE (reference sequence). V dropped 5 bases and J dropped 0; count of bases not matched to a gene: 6. The CDR3 has 15 residues. The CDR3 sequence is CASRPDRVANYGYTF. The CDR3 DNA reads as TGTGCCAGCAGACCGGACAGGGTAGCTAACTATGGCTACACCTTC.

This clone was recorded once. The chain recombines TRBV5-1 with TRBJ2-3; unclear D gene. The CDR3 runs to 14 residues. V lost 2 bases to trimming and J lost 2 bases, with 9 bases between them. CDR1 is SGHRS and CDR2 is YFSETQ in the germline V gene. The CDR3 DNA follows: TGCGCCAGCAGCTTAGGAACAGTCACAGATACGCAGTATTTT. This gives the protein CASSLGTVTDTQYF.

The rearrangement joins TRBV9 to TRBJ2-3, with a possible D match to TRBD2 (5 bases). Germline V gene lookup returns CDR1 SGDLS and CDR2 YYNGEE. This CDR3 region has 14 residues. Trimming stripped 4 bases from V and 0 bases from J, with 9 bases between. The CDR3 here is CASSPEGSTDTQYF. The CDR3 DNA reads as TGTGCCAGCAGCCCCGAGGGAAGCACAGATACGCAGTATTTT.

The V call is TRBV18, the J call TRBJ2-2, with 9 nucleotides matching TRBD2. The J segment lost 4 bases and the V segment lost 0 bases, leaving 3 bases of the junction unmatched. CDR3 length: 16 amino acids. Per germline, CDR1 KGHSH and CDR2 LQKENI. CDR3 in DNA: TGTGCCAGCTCACCACCGTCTAGCGGGGCCACCGGGGAGCTGTTTTTT. Protein product: CASSPPSSGATGELFF.

This chain connects TRBV12-3 or TRBV12-4 to TRBJ1-2; tentative D call: TRBD1 (5 bases). The V and J ends lost 3 bases and 3 bases respectively, with 8 bases between them. This CDR3 contains 13 residues. CDR3 nucleotides: TGTGCCAGCAGTTTGGGGGGGGACTATGGCTACACCTTC. It encodes CASSLGGDYGYTF.

The V call is TRBV9, the J call TRBJ1-4; D remains ambiguous. The length of the CDR3 is 15 residues. Germline CDR1 SGDLS, CDR2 YYNGEE. Trimming cost V 0 bases and J 3 bases, with 9 bases left between them. The CDR3 sequence is CASSVDPGSNEKLFF. The CDR3 coding sequence is TGTGCCAGCAGCGTAGATCCAGGTTCTAATGAAAAACTGTTTTTT.

This clone was observed once. The chain links TRBV24-1 to TRBJ1-6; D is possibly TRBD1 (5 bases). The germline V gene encodes CDR1 KGHDR and CDR2 SFDVKD. V was trimmed by 4 bases and J by 0 bases, leaving 15 bases between them. The CDR3 loop spans 18 amino acids. The CDR3 region has the DNA TGTGCCACCAGTGAGCAAGTCAGGGAAAGCTCCTATAATTCACCCCTCCACTTT. Amino acid sequence: CATSEQVRESSYNSPLHF.

The gene calls are TRBV19 and TRBJ1-4, with D tentatively TRBD1 (6 bases). Trimming stripped 4 bases from V and 7 bases from J, with 10 bases between. Germline CDR1 LNHDA, CDR2 SQIVND (reference sequence). This CDR3 spans 13 amino acids. The CDR3 here is CASSKGTSEKLFF. DNA of the CDR3: TGTGCCAGTAGTAAAGGGACATCTGAAAAACTGTTTTTT.

The chain has TRBV19 and TRBJ1-6; maybe TRBD1 (5 bases). The CDR3 is made up of 13 amino acids. V was trimmed by 5 bases and J by 10 bases, leaving 12 bases between them. Germline CDR1 is LNHDA and CDR2 is SQIVND (reference sequence). CDR3 coding DNA: TGTGCCAGTAGTTGGGAGGGGCGCTCACCCCTCCACTTT. This codes for CASSWEGRSPLHF.

This chain joins TRBV2 and TRBJ1-2, with 9 positions matching TRBD1. Germline trimming cut 6 bases from V and 0 bases from J; bases unmatched to any gene: 5. The CDR3 runs to 15 residues. Germline values: CDR1 SNHLY, CDR2 FYNNEI. CDR3: CASRKDRGTNYGYTF. CDR3 nucleotide sequence: TGTGCCAGCAGGAAGGACAGGGGCACTAACTATGGCTACACCTTC.

The chain is built from TRBV5-4 and TRBJ1-2; 9 bases line up with TRBD1. Germline V lookup: CDR1 SGHNT, CDR2 YYREEE (reference sequence). V lost 3 bases and J lost 1; bases outside the gene matches: 7. The CDR3 runs to 16 residues. The CDR3 coding sequence is TGTGCCAGCAGCTCCTCCGGGACAGGGATTAACTATGGCTACACCTTC. Translating gives CASSSSGTGINYGYTF.

The rearrangement links TRBV28 to TRBJ1-1, with D tentatively TRBD1 (5 bases). Trimming took 6 bases from V and 4 from J, leaving 15 bases between them. The CDR3 length is 14 residues. CDR1 and CDR2 (germline): MDHEN, SYDVKM. The CDR3 loop is CASSRIGASTEAFF. The CDR3 DNA reads TGTGCCAGCAGCAGGATTGGGGCGAGCACTGAAGCTTTCTTT.

The V call is TRBV3-1 (or the pseudogene TRBV3-2), the J call TRBJ2-2; 8 bases are shared with TRBD1. CDR1 and CDR2 from the germline V gene are LGHDT and YNNKEL (reference sequence). The CDR3 sequence is 17 residues long. The J segment lost 5 bases and the V segment lost 4 bases, leaving 12 bases of the junction unmatched. The CDR3 DNA sequence: TGTGCCAGCAGCCTTACTAGCAGGGACAGGTTTACCGGGGAGCTGTTTTTT. Its protein product is CASSLTSRDRFTGELFF.

The V and J genes are TRBV12-5 and TRBJ2-3; D ambiguous. The length of the CDR3 is 13 residues. Trimming stripped 2 bases from V and 5 bases from J, with 8 bases between. Germline V gene data show CDR1 as LGHNT and CDR2 as FRNRAP. In nucleotides, the CDR3 is TGTGCTAGTGGTTTGCTCTCTTTAGATACGCAGTATTTT. The encoded protein is CASGLLSLDTQYF.

For this clone: This same CDR3 is encoded by further DNA sequences in the sample. The chain employs TRBV15 and TRBJ1-5, with 7 bases matching TRBD1. This CDR3 has 13 residues. V lost 5 bases, J lost 2 bases, and 0 bases stayed unmatched. Per the germline V gene, CDR1 is LNHNV and CDR2 is YYDKDF (reference sequence). The CDR3 region is CATSGQGNQPQHF. The CDR3 coding sequence is TGTGCCACCAGCGGACAGGGCAATCAGCCCCAGCATTTT.

The genes are TRBV5-1 and TRBJ1-6, with TRBD1 matching 9 bases. V shed 8 bases, J shed 7 bases, and the junction held 7 bases outside the gene matches. There are 14 residues in the CDR3. The germline gives CDR1 SGHRS, CDR2 YFSETQ. The CDR3 DNA is TGCGCCAGTACCGCCGGGACAGGGAATTCACCCCTCCACTTT. It specifies CASTAGTGNSPLHF. Full variable domain (rest looked up from reference TRBV5-1 and TRBJ1-6): KAGVTQTPRYLIKTRGQQVTLSCSPISGHRSVSWYQQTPGQGLQFLFEYFSETQRNKGNFPGRFSGRQFSNSRSEMNVSTLELGDSALYLCASTAGTGNSPLHFGNGTRLTVT.

The chain uses TRBV5-1 and TRBJ2-2; 10 bases map to TRBD2. From germline, CDR1 is SGHRS and CDR2 YFSETQ. V gave up 0 bases and J gave up 6 bases; unmatched junction bases: 8. The CDR3 length is 17 residues. The CDR3 DNA is TGCGCCAGCAGCTTGGCCACAGCGGGGGGGCCGTCCGGGGAGCTGTTTTTT. This sequence encodes CASSLATAGGPSGELFF.

The V call is TRBV6-1, the J call TRBJ1-4; 9 bases are a match to TRBD1. From germline, CDR1 is MNHNS and CDR2 SASEGT. CDR3 length equals 15 residues. V lost 0 bases to trimming and J lost 5 bases; unmatched junction nucleotides: 1. The CDR3 DNA reads as TGTGCCAGCAGTGAAGCGGGGACAGGGAATGAAAAACTGTTTTTT. This encodes CASSEAGTGNEKLFF.

The rearrangement uses TRBV12-3 or TRBV12-4 and TRBJ1-2; 8 positions agree with TRBD1. V shed 5 bases, J shed 8 bases, and the junction held 7 bases outside the gene matches. The CDR3 contains 13 residues. The CDR3 DNA reads TGTGCCAGCAGTCTCAGGGGGCTGGGGGGCTACACCTTC. Translation gives CASSLRGLGGYTF.

This chain connects TRBV5-1 to TRBJ1-1, with 8 bases identical to TRBD1. Germline V gene data show CDR1 as SGHRS and CDR2 as YFSETQ. Germline trimming cut 0 bases from V and 4 bases from J; bases unmatched to any gene: 5. The CDR3 covers 15 residues. This CDR3 reads CASSLAKTGATEAFF. The CDR3 DNA reads TGCGCCAGCAGCTTGGCCAAGACAGGGGCCACTGAAGCTTTCTTT.

The rearrangement links TRBV3-1 (or the pseudogene TRBV3-2) to TRBJ1-2, with D perhaps matching TRBD1 (6 bases). Per the germline V gene, CDR1 is LGHDT and CDR2 is YNNKEL (reference sequence). V lost 4 bases and J 7 bases, leaving 19 bases between the germline ends. The CDR3 is 15 residues long. The CDR3 reads CASSPKPGGPIGYTF. In DNA form, the CDR3 reads TGTGCCAGCAGCCCCAAACCCGGGGGGCCAATTGGCTACACCTTC.

The genes are TRBV15 and TRBJ1-1; TRBD1 matches 7 bases. V shed 2 bases, J shed 4 bases, and the junction held 4 bases outside the gene matches. The CDR3 contains 14 residues. The germline gives CDR1 LNHNV, CDR2 YYDKDF (reference sequence). The CDR3 loop is CATSRRQGGTEAFF. In nucleotides, the CDR3 is TGTGCCACCAGCAGACGACAGGGAGGCACTGAAGCTTTCTTT.

The rearrangement joins TRBV19 to TRBJ1-5; the D is unclear. Germline assignment: CDR1 LNHDA and CDR2 SQIVND (reference sequence). There are 15 residues in the CDR3. V was pared by 5 bases and J by 1 base, with 12 bases between. CDR3 loop: CASSSRQRSNQPQHF. For the CDR3, the DNA is TGTGCCAGTAGTTCCCGGCAGCGAAGCAATCAGCCCCAGCATTTT.

The chain is built from TRBV4-1 and TRBJ1-5; TRBD1 matches at 8 bases. The CDR3 has 13 amino acids. The germline V gene encodes CDR1 MGHRA and CDR2 YSYEKL. V trimming: 4 bases; J trimming: 6 bases; junction bases outside the gene matches: 2. In DNA form, the CDR3 reads TGCGCCAGCAGCCCTGGACAGGGTCAGCCCCAGCATTTT. It yields the protein CASSPGQGQPQHF.

V and J are TRBV6-5 and TRBJ1-5; D call uncertain. The CDR3 runs to 13 residues. Germline CDR1 reads MNHEY; CDR2 reads SVGAGI. Trimming took 6 bases from V and 6 from J, leaving 12 bases between them. CDR3 sequence reads: CASRGGRTQPQHF. CDR3 sequence (DNA): TGTGCCAGCAGGGGAGGGCGGACTCAGCCCCAGCATTTT.

V and J are TRBV4-1 and TRBJ2-1; 8 bases match TRBD2. Germline V lookup: CDR1 MGHRA, CDR2 YSYEKL. This CDR3 contains 16 residues. J lost 4 bases, V lost 2 bases, and 7 bases had no gene match. CDR3 protein: CASSQFTSGSYNEQFF. DNA for the CDR3: TGCGCCAGCAGCCAATTTACTAGCGGCTCGTACAATGAGCAGTTCTTC.

This rearrangement joins TRBV9 to TRBJ1-2; 10 nucleotides match TRBD1. Germline V gene sequence: CDR1 SGDLS, CDR2 YYNGEE. The CDR3 has 15 residues. V shed 3 bases, J shed 8 bases, and the junction held 10 bases outside the gene matches. The CDR3 DNA is TGTGCCAGCAGCGACTCCGGGACAGGGGTGTCCGGCTACACCTTC. This translates into CASSDSGTGVSGYTF.

As concerns this clone: One end of the junction fails to match germline, which may point to a read error. The rearrangement joins TRBV9 to TRBJ1-1; D not certain. The CDR3 runs to 14 residues. Germline V gene sequence: CDR1 SGDLS, CDR2 YYNGEE. The CDR3 region has the DNA TGTACCAGCAGCGTAGGAGACATGAACACTGAAGCTTTCTTT. This translates into CTSSVGDMNTEAFF.

The chain recombines TRBV12-2 with TRBJ1-2. TRBV12-2 is described as a pseudogene. The CDR3 is 15 amino acids. This chain's CDR3 is CASRSHHRGAYGYTF. For the CDR3, the DNA is TGTGCAAGTCGCTCCCACCACCGCGGGGCGTATGGCTACACCTTC.